This entry lists 23 T cell receptor beta chains sequenced from one sample in a study of cytomegalovirus exposure and HLA in healthy donors. This PCR relied on a set of 60 Vbeta primers and 13 Jbeta primers. Method: immunoSEQ multiplex PCR; TCRdb's copy keeps in-frame clones and lacks some. This sample has 200,000 to 250,000 clones, with about 78% found just once. The material sequenced was PBMCs. The receptor set was obtained from a male donor in good health and CMV-seronegative.

This rearrangement joins TRBV5-4 to TRBJ1-1; possibly TRBD1 for D (5 bases). The CDR3 sequence is 14 residues long. V was trimmed by 0 bases and J by 5 bases, leaving 11 bases between them. From germline, CDR1 is SGHNT and CDR2 YYREEE (reference sequence). CDR3 DNA: TGTGCCAGCAGCTTGGAAGGGGCTCGAACTGAAGCTTTCTTT. Protein: CASSLEGARTEAFF.

This clone was recorded a few times. The CDR3 nucleotides are TGTGCCAGCAGCTGGCGGACTAGCGGTCCCTACGAGCAGTACTTC. Protein: CASSWRTSGPYEQYF. The genes are TRBV5-6 and TRBJ2-7, with 10 bases aligning to TRBD2. Per germline, CDR1 SGHDT and CDR2 YYEEEE. This CDR3 has 15 residues. Trimming took 3 bases from V and 2 from J; bases not matched to a gene: 5.

Comments on this clone: At one end, the junction sequence differs from germline, possibly due to a read error. V and J are TRBV7-9 and TRBJ1-2; D perhaps matches TRBD1 (6 bases). The germline CDR1 and CDR2 sequences are SEHNR and FQNEAQ (reference sequence). This CDR3 spans 15 amino acids. CDR3 nucleotide sequence: TGTTCCAGCAGCCCAAACACAGGGACTAACTATGGCTACACCTTC. It encodes CSSSPNTGTNYGYTF. Full variable domain (rest looked up from reference TRBV7-9 and TRBJ1-2): DTGVSQNPRHKITKRGQNVTFRCDPISEHNRLYWYRQTLGQGPEFLTYFQNEAQLEKSRLLSDRFSAERPKGSFSTLEIQRTEQGDSAMYLCSSSPNTGTNYGYTFGSGTRLTVV.

The chain recombines TRBV28 with TRBJ2-3, with TRBD2 matching 8 bases. CDR3 length: 14 residues. The J segment lost 7 bases and the V segment lost 3 bases, leaving 6 bases of the junction unmatched. CDR1 and CDR2 (germline): MDHEN, SYDVKM. The CDR3 DNA is TGTGCCAGCAGTTTTAGCGGGGTGTGGAATACGCAGTATTTT. This gives the protein CASSFSGVWNTQYF.

This clone was detected a few times. The chain carries TRBV6-4 and TRBJ1-2; D remains ambiguous. There are 14 residues in the CDR3. The germline V gene has CDR1 MRHNA and CDR2 SNTAGT. With 7 bases removed from V and 2 bases from J, the gap between germline ends came to 14 bases. The CDR3 loop is CASTPSEGNYGYTF. Written as DNA, the CDR3 is TGTGCCAGCACCCCAAGTGAGGGAAACTATGGCTACACCTTC.

V gene TRBV6-5 combines with J gene TRBJ1-5; 10 bases agree with TRBD1. The germline gives CDR1 MNHEY, CDR2 SVGAGI. Germline trimming cut 5 bases from V and 2 bases from J; bases unmatched to any gene: 3. This CDR3 is 15 amino acids long. CDR3 nucleotide sequence: TGTGCCAGCAGTGTTGGGACAGGGGGCAATCAGCCCCAGCATTTT. This sequence encodes CASSVGTGGNQPQHF.

This clone was seen a few times. The chain links TRBV6-6 to TRBJ2-7; 9 nucleotides agree with TRBD1. Trimming removed 5 bases from V and 13 bases from J; junction bases left unmatched: 6. The germline CDR1 and CDR2 sequences are MNHNY and SVGAGI (reference sequence). The length of the CDR3 is 11 residues. The CDR3 region is CASSQGQGPYF. The CDR3 DNA follows: TGTGCCAGCAGTCAGGGACAGGGCCCTTACTTC.

The rearrangement uses TRBV30 and TRBJ2-1; the D is unclear. Germline lookup yields CDR1 GTSNPN and CDR2 SVGIG (reference sequence). With 5 bases removed from V and 4 bases from J, the gap between germline ends came to 3 bases. CDR3 length: 10 residues. The CDR3 nucleotides read TGTGCCTGGGCGTACAATGAGCAGTTCTTC. Protein sequence: CAWAYNEQFF.

The chain recombines TRBV18 with TRBJ2-3; D is unresolved. Germline loops: CDR1 KGHSH, CDR2 LQKENI. There are 14 residues in the CDR3. V gave up 2 bases and J gave up 1 base, with 7 bases separating them. This CDR3 reads CASSPTERTDTQYF. Here the CDR3 DNA reads TGTGCCAGCTCACCAACGGAGCGCACAGATACGCAGTATTTT.

The chain joins TRBV6-1 to TRBJ2-1; 7 nucleotides match TRBD2. V trimming: 3 bases; J trimming: 7 bases; junction bases outside the gene matches: 12. Germline V gene sequence: CDR1 MNHNS, CDR2 SASEGT. The CDR3 has 16 residues. CDR3 sequence: CASSDRVGGPVNEQFF. CDR3 nucleotides: TGTGCCAGCAGTGATAGGGTGGGAGGGCCAGTGAATGAGCAGTTCTTC.

V and J are TRBV6-1 and TRBJ1-1; perhaps TRBD1 as D (6 bases). Germline V gene lookup returns CDR1 MNHNS and CDR2 SASEGT. This CDR3 comprises 15 residues. Trimming left V 6 bases short and J 3 bases short, with 17 bases between. The CDR3 region has the DNA TGTGCCAGCAGATCCACGGGGGGCGCGGACACTGAAGCTTTCTTT. It yields the protein CASRSTGGADTEAFF.

This clone turned up a few times. The chain uses TRBV28 and TRBJ1-4; TRBD1 matches at 7 bases. V was clipped by 2 bases and J by 8 bases; unmatched bases: 5. Per germline, CDR1 MDHEN and CDR2 SYDVKM. The CDR3 is 14 amino acids. CDR3 protein: CASSLQGDSEKLFF. The CDR3 DNA reads as TGTGCCAGCAGTTTACAGGGGGACAGCGAAAAACTGTTTTTT.

The chain uses TRBV9 and TRBJ1-3, with a weak D call TRBD1 (5 bases). V gave up 2 bases and J gave up 3 bases, with 15 bases separating them. CDR1 is SGDLS, CDR2 YYNGEE, per germline. The CDR3 consists of 16 residues. CDR3 sequence reads: CASSVGQGRNGNTIYF. CDR3 DNA sequence: TGTGCCAGCAGCGTTGGGCAGGGAAGAAATGGAAACACCATATATTTT.

V is TRBV7-6 and J is TRBJ2-3; 9 bases match TRBD2. V shed 5 bases, J shed 0 bases, and the junction held 3 bases outside the gene matches. This CDR3 spans 15 amino acids. Germline V gives CDR1 SGHVS, CDR2 FNYEAQ. This chain's CDR3 is CASSRTSVSTDTQYF. The CDR3 nucleotides are TGTGCCAGCAGCCGGACTAGCGTTAGCACAGATACGCAGTATTTT.

The J gene is TRBJ2-7, the V gene TRBV27; 13 bases are a match to TRBD2. V gave up 4 bases and J gave up 8 bases; unmatched junction bases: 17. CDR3 length: 18 residues. Germline V gene data show CDR1 as MNHEY and CDR2 as SMNVEV (reference sequence). The DNA of the CDR3 is TGTGCCAGCAGTTCACACAATGCCTCACCCGGGACTAGCGGGAAGCAGTACTTC. Translation: CASSSHNASPGTSGKQYF.

The V call is TRBV29-1, the J call TRBJ2-5; 10 nucleotides agree with TRBD2. The germline gives CDR1 SQVTM, CDR2 ANQGSEA. This CDR3 comprises 13 residues. The trim removed 5 bases at V and 5 bases at J, leaving 5 bases unmatched. Here the CDR3 reads CSVLAGVGETQYF. CDR3 bases: TGCAGCGTTCTAGCGGGAGTAGGGGAGACCCAGTACTTC.

This clone was recorded a few times. V gene TRBV4-2 combines with J gene TRBJ1-5; 7 bases agree with TRBD1. The CDR3 covers 15 residues. Germline CDR1 and CDR2: LGHNA and YNFKEQ. The J segment lost 4 bases and the V segment lost 4 bases, leaving 7 bases of the junction unmatched. The DNA of the CDR3 is TGTGCCAGCAGCCTATCACAGGGGAGTAATCAGCCCCAGCATTTT. It codes for CASSLSQGSNQPQHF.

CDR3 in DNA: TGTGCCAGCAGTCGGCAGGGAGGGGGAAGAGAGACCCAGTACTTC. It codes for CASSRQGGGRETQYF. V is TRBV28 and J is TRBJ2-5; weak D call: TRBD2 (7 bases). The CDR3 runs 15 residues. Between the trimmed V and J ends, which lost 5 bases and 4 bases, there was a span of 17 bases. Germline assignment: CDR1 MDHEN and CDR2 SYDVKM.

The genes are TRBV5-5 and TRBJ1-2; possibly TRBD1 for D (6 bases). This CDR3 spans 19 amino acids. V was pared by 4 bases and J by 1 base, with 26 bases between. The germline V gene has CDR1 SGHKS and CDR2 YYEKEE (reference sequence). The DNA for the CDR3 is TGTGCCAGCAGCGGGGCCCCGACAGGCGCACACCTAATTAACTATGGCTACACCTTC. Translated, it gives CASSGAPTGAHLINYGYTF.

This chain connects TRBV11-1 to TRBJ2-7, with 8 bases fitting TRBD1. The germline gives CDR1 SGHAT, CDR2 FQDESV (reference sequence). After removal of 2 bases from V and 5 bases from J, the junction contained 8 bases not matched to a gene. The CDR3 is 15 amino acids. DNA for the CDR3: TGTGCCAGCAGCTTATACCGGGACAGGAGGCACGAGCAGTACTTC. Residues: CASSLYRDRRHEQYF.

The chain employs TRBV7-8 and TRBJ2-7; D is undetermined. CDR3 size: 14 residues. CDR1 and CDR2 from the germline V gene are SGHVS and FQNEAQ. The V gene lost 2 bases and the J gene lost 3 bases, with 11 bases spanning the gap. CDR3 amino acids: CASSLLVQVYEQYF. The CDR3 DNA follows: TGTGCCAGCAGCTTACTTGTGCAGGTCTACGAGCAGTACTTC.

The V call is TRBV5-1, the J call TRBJ1-5; 12 bases are shared with TRBD1. Germline trimming cut 4 bases from V and 4 bases from J; bases unmatched to any gene: 9. The length of the CDR3 is 17 residues. The germline V gene encodes CDR1 SGHRS and CDR2 YFSETQ. The CDR3 bases are TGCGCCAGCAGCGTTGGGACAGGGGGCAGGAGTAATCAGCCCCAGCATTTT. This translates into CASSVGTGGRSNQPQHF.

This clone has only a few counts. The CDR3 region has the DNA TGTGCCAGCCGACCACAGGGGTGGGTTTATCAGCCCCAGCATTTT. It specifies CASRPQGWVYQPQHF. This chain connects TRBV6-5 to TRBJ1-5; the match to TRBD1 covers 7 bases. J was trimmed by 5 bases and V by 8 bases; bases with no gene match: 12. Germline loops: CDR1 MNHEY, CDR2 SVGAGI. This CDR3 is built from 15 residues.